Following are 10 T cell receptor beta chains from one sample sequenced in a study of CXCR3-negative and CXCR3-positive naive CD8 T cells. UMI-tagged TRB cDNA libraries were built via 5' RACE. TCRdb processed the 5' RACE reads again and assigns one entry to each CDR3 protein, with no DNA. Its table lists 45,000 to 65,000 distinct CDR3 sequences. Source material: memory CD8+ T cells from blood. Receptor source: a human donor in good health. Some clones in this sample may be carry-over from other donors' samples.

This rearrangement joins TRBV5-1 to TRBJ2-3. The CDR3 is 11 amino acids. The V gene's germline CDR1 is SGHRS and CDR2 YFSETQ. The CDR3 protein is CASSRSDTQYF.

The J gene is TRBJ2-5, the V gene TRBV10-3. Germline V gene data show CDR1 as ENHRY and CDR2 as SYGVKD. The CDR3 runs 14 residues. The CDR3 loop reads CAISEIGIQETQYF.

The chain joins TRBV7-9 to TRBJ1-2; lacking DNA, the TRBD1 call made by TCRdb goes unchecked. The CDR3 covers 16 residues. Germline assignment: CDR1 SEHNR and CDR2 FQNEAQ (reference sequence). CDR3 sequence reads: CASSRSGQTINYGYTF.

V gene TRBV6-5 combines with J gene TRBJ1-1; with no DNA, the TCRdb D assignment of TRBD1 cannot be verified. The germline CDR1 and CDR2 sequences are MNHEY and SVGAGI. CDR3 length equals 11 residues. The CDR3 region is CASSLGGEAFF.

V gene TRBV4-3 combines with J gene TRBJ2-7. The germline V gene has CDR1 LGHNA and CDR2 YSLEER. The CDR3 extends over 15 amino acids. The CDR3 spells CASSQDQRSSYEQYF.

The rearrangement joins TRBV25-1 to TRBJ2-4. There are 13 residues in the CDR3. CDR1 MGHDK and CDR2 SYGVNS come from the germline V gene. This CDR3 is CASSEPTKNIQYF. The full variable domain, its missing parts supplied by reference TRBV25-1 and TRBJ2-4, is EADIYQTPRYLVIGTGKKITLECSQTMGHDKMYWYQQDPGMELHLIHYSYGVNSTEKGDLSSESTVSRIRTEHFPLTLESARPSHTSQYLCASSEPTKNIQYFGAGTRLSVL.

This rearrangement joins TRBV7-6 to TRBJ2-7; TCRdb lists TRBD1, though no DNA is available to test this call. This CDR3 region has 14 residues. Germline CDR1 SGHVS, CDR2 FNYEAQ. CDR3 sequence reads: CASSLETGAYEQYF. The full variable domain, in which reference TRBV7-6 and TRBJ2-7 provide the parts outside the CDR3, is GAGVSQSPRYKVTKRGQDVALRCDPISGHVSLYWYRQALGQGPEFLTYFNYEAQQDKSGLPNDRFSAERPEGSISTLTIQRTEQRDSAMYRCASSLETGAYEQYFGPGTRLTVT.

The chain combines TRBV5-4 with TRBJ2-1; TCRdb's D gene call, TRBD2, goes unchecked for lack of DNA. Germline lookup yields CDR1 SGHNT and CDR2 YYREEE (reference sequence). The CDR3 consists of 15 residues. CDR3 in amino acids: CASSPTSGAYNEQFF.

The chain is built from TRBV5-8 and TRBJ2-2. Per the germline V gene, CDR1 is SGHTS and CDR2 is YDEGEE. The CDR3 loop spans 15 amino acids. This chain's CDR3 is CASSFGHLGAGELFF.

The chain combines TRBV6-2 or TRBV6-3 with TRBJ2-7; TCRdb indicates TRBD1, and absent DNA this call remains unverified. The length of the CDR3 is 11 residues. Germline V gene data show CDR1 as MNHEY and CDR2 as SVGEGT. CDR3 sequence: CASTGGYEQYF.